A selection of T cell receptor beta chains follows, all from one sample in a study of blood T cell repertoires in COVID-19. Only in-frame clones appear in the TCRdb table, and some are missing; sequencing was by immunoSEQ multiplex PCR. The table includes about 120,000 clones, about 85% detected once. Sequencing was carried out using peripheral blood. The receptors were sampled from a man of 80 years or more with acute or convalescent COVID-19. The CDR3 runs from the conserved cysteine through the conserved F or W. Fields, in order: CDR3 protein, J gene, V gene.

CDR3: CASKGSGGFQETQYF
J: TRBJ2-5
V: TRBV6-5

CDR3: CASSYREWNTEAFF
J: TRBJ1-1
V: TRBV6-5

CDR3: CASSQGPPAGEEKLFF
J: TRBJ1-4
V: TRBV4-1

CDR3: CASSRTGENTGELFF
J: TRBJ2-2
V: TRBV5-1

CDR3: CASSPEYTDTQYF
J: TRBJ2-3
V: TRBV5-1

CDR3: CASSPPDTARETQYF
J: TRBJ2-5
V: TRBV18

CDR3: CASSQPALAAKNTGELFF
J: TRBJ2-2
V: TRBV3-1/TRBV3-2

CDR3: CASSEGTGYNSPLHF
J: TRBJ1-6
V: TRBV19

CDR3: CATSDPGRGVIGYTF
J: TRBJ1-2
V: TRBV24-1

CDR3: CASSRGQGISGNTIYF
J: TRBJ1-3
V: TRBV5-1

CDR3: CASLPGERTEAFF
J: TRBJ1-1
V: TRBV25-1

CDR3: CASSWGQGNYQPQHF
J: TRBJ1-5
V: TRBV6-6

CDR3: CASSYPGMNTEAFF
J: TRBJ1-1
V: TRBV19

CDR3: CASSQMTGTSSGNTIYF
J: TRBJ1-3
V: TRBV4-3

CDR3: CATSRDITENSPLHF
J: TRBJ1-6
V: TRBV15

CDR3: CASSVDLGPNYGYTF
J: TRBJ1-2
V: TRBV9

CDR3: CASSLVFWTGGFHQETQYF
J: TRBJ2-5
V: TRBV5-5

CDR3: CASSVEPSGGARETQYF
J: TRBJ2-5
V: TRBV9

CDR3: CASSMDRVHEQYF
J: TRBJ2-7
V: TRBV19

CDR3: CASSLTGRVTGELFF
J: TRBJ2-2
V: TRBV7-3

CDR3: CASSPREGRSSYNEQFF
J: TRBJ2-1
V: TRBV6-6

CDR3: CASTGGRNQPQHF
J: TRBJ1-5
V: TRBV6-6

CDR3: CASSQGLPTGGSGKLFF
J: TRBJ1-4
V: TRBV3-1/TRBV3-2

CDR3: CASGGGGNEKLFF
J: TRBJ1-4
V: TRBV10-3

CDR3: CASSYASGGSNEQFF
J: TRBJ2-1
V: TRBV9

CDR3: CASNLGGGPGAYGYTF
J: TRBJ1-2
V: TRBV5-1

CDR3: CASRQGNTGELFF
J: TRBJ2-2
V: TRBV5-1

CDR3: CSARRGDDYNEQFF
J: TRBJ2-1
V: TRBV29-1

CDR3: CASSPGGPRADTQYF
J: TRBJ2-3
V: TRBV19

CDR3: CASSYSGQGKGYTF
J: TRBJ1-2
V: TRBV6-5

CDR3: CASNRQDFNQPQHF
J: TRBJ1-5
V: TRBV19

CDR3: CASRQGQDTGELFF
J: TRBJ2-2
V: TRBV10-1